The rows below give T cell receptor beta chains drawn from one sample of a study of cytomegalovirus exposure and HLA in healthy donors. The repertoire was sequenced with immunoSEQ multiplex PCR; TCRdb's copy has only in-frame clones and lacks some. The table records 150,000 to 200,000 clones, 86% of them present only once. The sequencing input was PBMCs. These TCRs come from a woman younger than 35 in good health and CMV-seronegative. The CDR3 runs from the conserved cysteine through the conserved F or W. The D gene is left open where the match is weak. For some rows the clone size is stated as once, few or many, or as a class when expanded; others skip it.

d_gene	v_gene	j_gene	abundance	CDR3aa	CDR3nt
TRBD2	TRBV27	TRBJ2-2	NA	CASSTSVNTGELFF	TGTGCCAGCTCCACTAGCGTGAACACCGGGGAGCTGTTTTTT
TRBD1	TRBV4-1	TRBJ1-2	NA	CASSQSVDWDSLYTF	TGCGCCAGCAGCCAATCCGTGGACTGGGACAGCCTCTACACCTTC
TRBD1	TRBV27	TRBJ1-5	NA	CASSPNRGHQPQHF	TGTGCCAGCAGTCCTAACAGGGGGCATCAGCCCCAGCATTTT
NA	TRBV19	TRBJ2-2	NA	CASTGTGELFF	TGTGCCAGTACCGGGACCGGGGAGCTGTTTTTT
TRBD2	TRBV7-2	TRBJ2-7	NA	CASTLKPTSGSPNEQYF	TGTGCCAGCACCTTAAAACCGACTAGCGGGAGTCCCAACGAGCAGTACTTC
TRBD1	TRBV7-2	TRBJ1-1	NA	CASSRRGQGIMNTEAFF	TGTGCCAGCAGCCGAAGGGGACAGGGGATCATGAACACTGAAGCTTTCTTT
TRBD1	TRBV19	TRBJ2-7	NA	CASSPGTGEQYF	TGTGCCAGTAGTCCCGGGACAGGCGAGCAGTACTTC
NA	TRBV5-6	TRBJ2-3	NA	CASSSKLESMTDTQYF	TGTGCCAGCAGCTCCAAACTAGAATCAATGACAGATACGCAGTATTTT
NA	TRBV11-2	TRBJ1-4	NA	CASSLNEKLFF	TGTGCCAGCAGCCTGAATGAAAAACTGTTTTTT
NA	TRBV4-1	TRBJ1-3	NA	CASSQVQGGANTIYF	TGCGCCAGCAGCCAAGTACAGGGCGGTGCGAACACCATATATTTT
TRBD2	TRBV4-3	TRBJ2-2	NA	CASSQDLASGRNTGELFF	TGCGCCAGCAGCCAAGATCTTGCTAGCGGGAGAAACACCGGGGAGCTGTTTTTT
NA	TRBV11-2	TRBJ1-1	NA	CASSRNTGLTEAFF	TGTGCCAGCAGCCGTAACACAGGGCTCACTGAAGCTTTCTTT
NA	TRBV4-2	TRBJ1-5	few	CASSQKGGNQPQHF	TGTGCCAGCAGCCAGAAGGGGGGCAATCAGCCCCAGCATTTT